This TCR beta chain was observed in a study of blood T cell repertoires in COVID-19. As processed by the authors: Reference gene primer amplification gave estimated nucleated cell counts. Profiled with immunoSEQ multiplex PCR; TCRdb holds only in-frame clones, not every one. The V and J calls and clone size come from that table; D and trimming were worked out from the DNA. The table includes about 250,000 clones, around 83% detected once. The CDR3 covers 16 residues. Germline V gene lookup returns CDR1 SGHRS and CDR2 YFSETQ. With 4 bases clipped from V and 4 bases from J, the junction kept 9 bases outside the gene matches.

The TCR sequence derives from a middle-aged woman who had recovered from COVID-19. The V and J genes are TRBV5-1 and TRBJ1-2; 11 bases line up with TRBD1. The sequenced sample was peripheral blood. The CDR3 DNA follows: TGCGCCAGCAGCACATGGACAGGGGGCGCGTCCTATGGCTACACCTTC. Its protein product is CASSTWTGGASYGYTF.